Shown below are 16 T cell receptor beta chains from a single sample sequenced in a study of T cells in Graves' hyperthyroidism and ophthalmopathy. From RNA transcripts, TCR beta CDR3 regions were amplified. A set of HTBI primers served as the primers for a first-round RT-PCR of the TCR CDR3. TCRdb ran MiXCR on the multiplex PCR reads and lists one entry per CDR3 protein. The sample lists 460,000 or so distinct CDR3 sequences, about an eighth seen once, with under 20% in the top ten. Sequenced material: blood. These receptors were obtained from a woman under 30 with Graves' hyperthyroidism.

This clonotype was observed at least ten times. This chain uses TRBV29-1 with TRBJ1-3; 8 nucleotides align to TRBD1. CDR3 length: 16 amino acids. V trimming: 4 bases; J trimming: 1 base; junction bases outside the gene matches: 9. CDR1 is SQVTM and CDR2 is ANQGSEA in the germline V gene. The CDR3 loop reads CSVGQGKTGSGNTIYF. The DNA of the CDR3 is TGCAGCGTTGGACAGGGGAAGACAGGGTCTGGAAACACCATATATTTT.

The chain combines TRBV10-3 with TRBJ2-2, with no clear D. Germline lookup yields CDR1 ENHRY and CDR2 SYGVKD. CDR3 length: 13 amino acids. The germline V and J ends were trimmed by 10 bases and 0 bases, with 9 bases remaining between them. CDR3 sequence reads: CATWTANTGELFF. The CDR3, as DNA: TGTGCCACCTGGACCGCGAACACCGGGGAGCTGTTTTTT.

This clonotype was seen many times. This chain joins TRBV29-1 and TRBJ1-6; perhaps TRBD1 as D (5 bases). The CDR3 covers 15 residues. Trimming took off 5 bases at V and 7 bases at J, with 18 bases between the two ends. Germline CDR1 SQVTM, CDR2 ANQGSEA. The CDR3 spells CSVRVSYRPNSPLHF. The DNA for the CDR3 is TGCAGCGTTAGAGTCTCCTACAGGCCAAATTCACCCCTCCACTTT.

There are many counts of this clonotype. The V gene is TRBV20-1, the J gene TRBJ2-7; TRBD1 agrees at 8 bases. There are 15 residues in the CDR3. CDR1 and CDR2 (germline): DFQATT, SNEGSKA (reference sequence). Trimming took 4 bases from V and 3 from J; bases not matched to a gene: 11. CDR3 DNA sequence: TGCAGTGCTACAGACAGGGGACGTGCCCTCTACGAGCAGTACTTC. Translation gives CSATDRGRALYEQYF.

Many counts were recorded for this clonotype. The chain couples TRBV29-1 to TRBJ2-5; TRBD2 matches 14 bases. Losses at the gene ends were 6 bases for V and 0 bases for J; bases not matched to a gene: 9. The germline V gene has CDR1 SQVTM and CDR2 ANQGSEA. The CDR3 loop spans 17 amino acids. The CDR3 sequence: CSVTSGTSGSYQETQYF. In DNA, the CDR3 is TGCAGCGTCACATCCGGGACTAGCGGGAGTTACCAAGAGACCCAGTACTTC. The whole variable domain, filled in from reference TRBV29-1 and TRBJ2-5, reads SAVISQKPSRDICQRGTSLTIQCQVDSQVTMMFWYRQQPGQSLTLIATANQGSEATYESGFVIDKFPISRPNLTFSTLTVSNMSPEDSSIYLCSVTSGTSGSYQETQYFGPGTRLLVL.

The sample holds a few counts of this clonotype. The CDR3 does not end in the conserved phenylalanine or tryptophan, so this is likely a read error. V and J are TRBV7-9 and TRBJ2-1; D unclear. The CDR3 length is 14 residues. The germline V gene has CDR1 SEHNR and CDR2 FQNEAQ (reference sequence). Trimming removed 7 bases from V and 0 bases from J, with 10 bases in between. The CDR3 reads CASTATFSYNEQFC. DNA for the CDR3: TGTGCCAGCACCGCTACTTTCTCCTACAATGAGCAGTTCTGC.

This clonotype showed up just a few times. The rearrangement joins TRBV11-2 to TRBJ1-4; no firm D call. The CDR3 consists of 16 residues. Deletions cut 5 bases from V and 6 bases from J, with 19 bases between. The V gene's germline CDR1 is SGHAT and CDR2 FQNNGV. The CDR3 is CASSHFRVVYDEKLFF. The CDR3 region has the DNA TGTGCCAGCAGCCACTTCCGGGTCGTATACGATGAAAAACTGTTTTTT.

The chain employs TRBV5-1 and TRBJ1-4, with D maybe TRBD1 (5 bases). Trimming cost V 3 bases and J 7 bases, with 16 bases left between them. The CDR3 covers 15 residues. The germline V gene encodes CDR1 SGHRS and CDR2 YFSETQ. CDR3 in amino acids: CASSSPGGSVEKLFF. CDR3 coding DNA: TGCGCCAGCAGCTCGCCTGGGGGATCGGTTGAAAAACTGTTTTTT.

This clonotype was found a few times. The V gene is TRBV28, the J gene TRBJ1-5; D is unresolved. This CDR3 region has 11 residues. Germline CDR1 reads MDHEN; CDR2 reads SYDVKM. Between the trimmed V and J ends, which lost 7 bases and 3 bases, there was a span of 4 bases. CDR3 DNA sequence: TGTGCCAGCACCGACAATCAGCCCCAGCATTTT. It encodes CASTDNQPQHF.

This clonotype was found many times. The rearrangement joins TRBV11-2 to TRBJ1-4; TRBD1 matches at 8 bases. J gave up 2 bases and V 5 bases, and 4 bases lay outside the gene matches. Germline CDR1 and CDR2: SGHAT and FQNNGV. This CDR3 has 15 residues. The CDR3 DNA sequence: TGTGCCAGCAGCCCCAGACAGGGGACTAATGAAAAACTGTTTTTT. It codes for CASSPRQGTNEKLFF.

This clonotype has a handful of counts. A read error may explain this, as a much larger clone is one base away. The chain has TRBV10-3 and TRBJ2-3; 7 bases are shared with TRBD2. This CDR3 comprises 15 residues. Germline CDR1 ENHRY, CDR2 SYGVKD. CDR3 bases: TGTGCCATCGCCGACGGGAGGCCAAGCACAGATGCGCAGTATTTT. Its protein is CAIADGRPSTDAQYF.

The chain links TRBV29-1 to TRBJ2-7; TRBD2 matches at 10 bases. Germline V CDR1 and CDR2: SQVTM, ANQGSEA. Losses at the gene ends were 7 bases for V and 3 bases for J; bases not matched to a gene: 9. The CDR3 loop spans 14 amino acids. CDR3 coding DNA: TGCAGCGGGTCCCCTAGCGGGAGACTCTACGAGCAGTACTTC. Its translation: CSGSPSGRLYEQYF.

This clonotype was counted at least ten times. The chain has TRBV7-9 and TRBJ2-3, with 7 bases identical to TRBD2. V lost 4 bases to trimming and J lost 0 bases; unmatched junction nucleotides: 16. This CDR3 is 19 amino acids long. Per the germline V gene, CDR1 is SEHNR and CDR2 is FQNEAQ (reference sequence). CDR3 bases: TGTGCCAGCAGCTCCATACGGACGGGAATGGGACTAAGCACAGATACGCAGTATTTT. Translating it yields CASSSIRTGMGLSTDTQYF.

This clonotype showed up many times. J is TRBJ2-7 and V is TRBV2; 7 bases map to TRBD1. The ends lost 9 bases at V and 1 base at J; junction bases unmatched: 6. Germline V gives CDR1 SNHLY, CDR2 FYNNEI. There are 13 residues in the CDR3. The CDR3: CASAGGRSYEQYF. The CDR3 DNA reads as TGTGCCAGTGCAGGGGGAAGGTCCTACGAGCAGTACTTC.

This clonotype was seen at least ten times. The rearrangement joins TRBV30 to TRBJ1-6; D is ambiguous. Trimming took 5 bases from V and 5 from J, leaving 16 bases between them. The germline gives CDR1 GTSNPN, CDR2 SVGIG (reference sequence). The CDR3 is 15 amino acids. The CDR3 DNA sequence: TGTGCCTGGCCTACTGGTGCAGAAGATAATTCACCCCTCCACTTT. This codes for CAWPTGAEDNSPLHF.

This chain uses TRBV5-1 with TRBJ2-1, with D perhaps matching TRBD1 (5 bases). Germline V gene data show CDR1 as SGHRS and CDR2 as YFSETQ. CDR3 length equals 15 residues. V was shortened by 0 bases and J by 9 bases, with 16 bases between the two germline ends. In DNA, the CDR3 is TGCGCCAGCAGCTTGGGAATTACCCTCCAGGGTGAGCAGTTCTTC. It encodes CASSLGITLQGEQFF. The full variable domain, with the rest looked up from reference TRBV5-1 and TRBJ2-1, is KAGVTQTPRYLIKTRGQQVTLSCSPISGHRSVSWYQQTPGQGLQFLFEYFSETQRNKGNFPGRFSGRQFSNSRSEMNVSTLELGDSALYLCASSLGITLQGEQFFGPGTRLTVL.